In this sample, the clone carrying this TCR beta chain turned up a few times. This sample was included in a study of blood T cell repertoires in COVID-19. Background on the study: From the United States, Italy and Spain came samples of acute and convalescent COVID-19.

Germline V gene lookup returns CDR1 MDHEN and CDR2 SYDVKM. This CDR3 region has 17 residues. V shed 3 bases, J shed 7 bases, and the junction held 7 bases outside the gene matches. Data came from immunoSEQ multiplex PCR; TCRdb stores just in-frame clones and leaves some out. The table has approximately 28,000 clones, roughly 89% seen once; the top ten hold 1.5% to 2%. This TCR was sampled from a woman between 55 and 75 years old with active COVID-19. Input material: peripheral blood. This chain uses TRBV28 with TRBJ2-1; TRBD2 matches 15 bases. The CDR3 sequence is CASSFPGLAGGGNEQFF. CDR3 nucleotide sequence: TGTGCCAGCAGTTTTCCGGGACTAGCGGGGGGAGGGAATGAGCAGTTCTTC.